This entry describes one TCR beta chain. Relative to the germline gene, one junction end is altered; a read error may explain this. MiXCR, applied by TCRdb to the PCR reads, yields one record per CDR3 protein. The sample lists hundreds of thousands of distinct CDR3 sequences; 24% were seen once. This sample was taken from a study of molecular identifiers for immune sequencing clone quantification. RNA fractions of 10%, 30% or 50% and about 17,000 to 1,000,000 sorted cells were the source of naive CD8 libraries. Germline V CDR1 and CDR2: SQVTM, ANQGSEA. The CDR3 spans 13 residues. The sequence derives from a human donor in good health. Some libraries in this study had Jurkat cell RNA spiked in. Sequenced: naive CD8+ T cells from blood, with Jurkat cell RNA spiked in. Subset defined: FACS-sorted CD8+CD4-CCR7+CD45RA+ naive T cells. V gene TRBV29-1 combines with J gene TRBJ2-3; 13 positions match TRBD2. CDR3 DNA sequence: TGCAGCGTTGGGGAAGCCGGGACTAGCGGGGAGGATTTT. Its protein is CSVGEAGTSGEDF.